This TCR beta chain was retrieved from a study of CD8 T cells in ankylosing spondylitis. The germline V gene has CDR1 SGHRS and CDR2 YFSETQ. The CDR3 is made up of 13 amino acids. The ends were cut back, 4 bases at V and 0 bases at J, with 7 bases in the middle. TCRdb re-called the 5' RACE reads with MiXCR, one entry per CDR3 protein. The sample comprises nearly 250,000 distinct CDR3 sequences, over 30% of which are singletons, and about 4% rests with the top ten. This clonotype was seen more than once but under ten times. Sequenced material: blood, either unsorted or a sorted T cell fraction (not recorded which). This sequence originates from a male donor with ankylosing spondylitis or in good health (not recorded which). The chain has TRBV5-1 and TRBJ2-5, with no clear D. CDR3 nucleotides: TGCGCCAGCAGCGCCTTGTACCAAGAGACCCAGTACTTC. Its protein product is CASSALYQETQYF.